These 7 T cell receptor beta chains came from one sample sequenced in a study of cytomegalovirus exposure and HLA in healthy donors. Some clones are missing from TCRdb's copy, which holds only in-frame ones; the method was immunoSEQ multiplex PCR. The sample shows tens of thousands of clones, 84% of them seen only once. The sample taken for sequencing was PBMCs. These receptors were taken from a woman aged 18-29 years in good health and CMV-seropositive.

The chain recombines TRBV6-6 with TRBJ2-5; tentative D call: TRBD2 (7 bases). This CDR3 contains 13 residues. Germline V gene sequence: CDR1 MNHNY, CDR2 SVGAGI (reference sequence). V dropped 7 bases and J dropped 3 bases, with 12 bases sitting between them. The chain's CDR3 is CASTWGGEETQYF. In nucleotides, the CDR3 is TGTGCCAGCACTTGGGGGGGCGAAGAGACCCAGTACTTC.

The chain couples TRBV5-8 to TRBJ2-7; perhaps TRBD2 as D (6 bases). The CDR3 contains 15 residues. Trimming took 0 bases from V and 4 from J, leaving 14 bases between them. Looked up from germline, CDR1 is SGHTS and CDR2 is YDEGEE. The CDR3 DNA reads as TGTGCCAGCAGCTTGGAGGCGGGGTCGGGGTACGAGCAGTACTTC. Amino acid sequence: CASSLEAGSGYEQYF. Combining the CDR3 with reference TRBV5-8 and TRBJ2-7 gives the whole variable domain EAGVTQSPTHLIKTRGQQATLRCSPISGHTSVYWYQQALGLGLQFLLWYDEGEERNRGNFPPRFSGRQFPNYSSELNVNALELEDSALYLCASSLEAGSGYEQYFGPGTRLTVT.

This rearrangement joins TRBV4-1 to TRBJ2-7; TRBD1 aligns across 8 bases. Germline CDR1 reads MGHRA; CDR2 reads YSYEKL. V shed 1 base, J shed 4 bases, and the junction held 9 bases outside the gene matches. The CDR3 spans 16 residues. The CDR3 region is CASSQVRGQGAYEQYF. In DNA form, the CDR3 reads TGCGCCAGCAGCCAAGTAAGAGGGCAGGGGGCTTACGAGCAGTACTTC.

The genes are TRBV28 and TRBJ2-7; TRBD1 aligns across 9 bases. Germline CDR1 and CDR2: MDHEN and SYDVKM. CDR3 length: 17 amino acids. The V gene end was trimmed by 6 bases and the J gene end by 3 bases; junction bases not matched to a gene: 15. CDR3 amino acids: CASSRSFGTGGFYEQYF. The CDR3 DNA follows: TGTGCCAGCAGCCGCTCTTTCGGAACAGGGGGCTTCTACGAGCAGTACTTC.

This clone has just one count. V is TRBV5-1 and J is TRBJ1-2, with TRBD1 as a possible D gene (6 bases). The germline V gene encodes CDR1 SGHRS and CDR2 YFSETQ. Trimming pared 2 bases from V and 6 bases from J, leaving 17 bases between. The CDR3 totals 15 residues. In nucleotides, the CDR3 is TGCGCCAGCAGCTTAACCGGTGGGACACTGAATGGCTACACCTTC. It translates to CASSLTGGTLNGYTF.

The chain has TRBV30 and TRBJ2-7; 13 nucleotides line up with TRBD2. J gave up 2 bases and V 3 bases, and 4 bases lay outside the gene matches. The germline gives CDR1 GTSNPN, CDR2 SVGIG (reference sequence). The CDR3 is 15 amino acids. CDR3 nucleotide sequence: TGTGCCTGGAGCACAGGACTAGCGGGGGCCTACGAGCAGTACTTC. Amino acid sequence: CAWSTGLAGAYEQYF. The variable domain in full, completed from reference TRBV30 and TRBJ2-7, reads SQTIHQWPATLVQPVGSPLSLECTVEGTSNPNLYWYRQAAGRGLQLLFYSVGIGQISSEVPQNLSASRPQDRQFILSSKKLLLSDSGFYLCAWSTGLAGAYEQYFGPGTRLTVT.

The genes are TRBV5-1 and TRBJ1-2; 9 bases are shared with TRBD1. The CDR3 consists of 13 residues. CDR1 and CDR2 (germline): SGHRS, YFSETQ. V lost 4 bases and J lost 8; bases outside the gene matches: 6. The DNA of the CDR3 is TGCGCCAGCAGCCGGGACAGGGAGTTCGGCTACACCTTC. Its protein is CASSRDREFGYTF.